This entry features one T cell receptor (beta chain) sequence. The data belong to a study of blood T cell repertoires in COVID-19. On the study more broadly: The United States, Italy and Spain supplied acute and convalescent COVID-19 samples. Sample material is recorded as cDNA or gDNA derived from T cells, B-cell-depleted T cells, or PBMCs.

The CDR3 runs 12 residues. Trimming stripped 5 bases from V and 5 bases from J, with 9 bases between. The V gene's germline CDR1 is PRHDT and CDR2 FYEKMQ (reference sequence). Authors' processing steps: How many nucleated cells were present was estimated from reference gene primer amplification. Sequencing used immunoSEQ multiplex PCR; TCRdb keeps in-frame clones, though not all of them. From that table come the V and J calls and clone size; the DNA was used to work out D and trimming. This table holds 250,000 to 300,000 clones, around 88% found once. The chain links TRBV13 to TRBJ1-2, with a weak D call TRBD1 (6 bases). Sequencing was carried out using peripheral blood. This clonotype originated in a man under 40 with active or convalescent COVID-19. The CDR3 DNA reads as TGTGCCAGCAGCGAGACAGGTTATGGCTACACCTTC. It specifies CASSETGYGYTF.